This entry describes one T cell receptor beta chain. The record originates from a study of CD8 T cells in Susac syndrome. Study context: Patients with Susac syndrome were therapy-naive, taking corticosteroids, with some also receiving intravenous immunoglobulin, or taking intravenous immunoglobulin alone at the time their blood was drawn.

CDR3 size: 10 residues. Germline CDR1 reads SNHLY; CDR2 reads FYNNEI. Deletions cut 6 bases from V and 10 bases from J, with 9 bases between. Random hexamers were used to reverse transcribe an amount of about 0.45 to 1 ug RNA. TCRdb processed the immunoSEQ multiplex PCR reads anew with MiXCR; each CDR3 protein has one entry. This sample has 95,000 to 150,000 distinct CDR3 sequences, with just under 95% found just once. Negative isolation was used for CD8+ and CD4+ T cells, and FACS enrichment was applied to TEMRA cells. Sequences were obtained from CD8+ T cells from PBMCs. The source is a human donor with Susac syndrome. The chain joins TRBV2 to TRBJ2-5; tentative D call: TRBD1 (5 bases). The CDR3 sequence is CASRPQDQYF. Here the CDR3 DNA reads TGTGCCAGCAGGCCACAGGACCAGTACTTC.